These 23 T cell receptor beta chains were all obtained from the same sample, sequenced in a study of shared clonotypes between healthy human individuals. The protocol was immunoSEQ multiplex PCR, while the TCRdb copy is restricted to in-frame clones and leaves out a portion. The table shows about 640,000 clones, with 72% occurring only once. Sequenced input: memory CD4+ T cells sorted from blood. The subset is: CD45RA-negative fraction. Source of these receptors: a woman in her twenties or thirties in good health.

V gene TRBV19 combines with J gene TRBJ1-5; D not certain. Trimming left V 7 bases short and J 0 bases short, with 7 bases between. This CDR3 comprises 13 residues. Germline CDR1 is LNHDA and CDR2 is SQIVND (reference sequence). The CDR3 loop is CASTTVSNQPQHF. The CDR3 DNA reads TGTGCCAGTACTACAGTTAGCAATCAGCCCCAGCATTTT.

V and J are TRBV7-2 and TRBJ2-2; TRBD2 aligns across 10 bases. Unmatched junction bases numbered 7, after V lost 0 bases and J lost 6 bases. The CDR3 has 17 residues. Per germline, CDR1 SGHTA and CDR2 FQGNSA. In DNA, the CDR3 is TGTGCCAGCAGCTTAGCGAGGCTAGCGGGAGTCTCCGGGGAGCTGTTTTTT. This translates into CASSLARLAGVSGELFF.

The rearrangement joins TRBV18 to TRBJ2-7; 7 nucleotides align to TRBD1. CDR1 and CDR2 from the germline V gene are KGHSH and LQKENI. This CDR3 has 13 residues. The J segment lost 7 bases and the V segment lost 2 bases, leaving 5 bases of the junction unmatched. In nucleotides, the CDR3 is TGTGCCAGCTCACCAGACCCAGGGGGAGAGCAGTACTTC. Its protein is CASSPDPGGEQYF.

This chain joins TRBV28 and TRBJ2-1, with 8 bases identical to TRBD2. CDR1 MDHEN and CDR2 SYDVKM come from the germline V gene. This CDR3 is 15 amino acids long. Germline trimming cut 4 bases from V and 5 bases from J; bases unmatched to any gene: 7. The CDR3: CASSSQSSGDNEQFF. CDR3 bases: TGTGCCAGCAGTTCCCAGAGTAGCGGGGACAATGAGCAGTTCTTC.

This clone has more than one count but fewer than ten. The rearrangement uses TRBV4-2 and TRBJ2-3; TRBD1 is a possible D gene (5 bases). The CDR3 totals 16 residues. Germline CDR1 is LGHNA and CDR2 is YNFKEQ. Trimming removed 5 bases from V and 4 bases from J, with 19 bases in between. CDR3 in amino acids: CASSSTGGSGPDTQYF. The CDR3 nucleotides read TGTGCCAGCAGCTCAACGGGTGGATCAGGGCCAGATACGCAGTATTTT.

V gene TRBV28 combines with J gene TRBJ2-7; tentatively, D is TRBD1 or TRBD2 (5 bases each). CDR1 MDHEN and CDR2 SYDVKM come from the germline V gene. Trimming shortened V by 2 bases and J by 0 bases, and 14 bases separated the two germline ends. There are 16 residues in the CDR3. CDR3 sequence reads: CASSLGDAGFSYEQYF. The CDR3 DNA sequence: TGTGCCAGCAGTTTAGGGGACGCGGGTTTCTCCTACGAGCAGTACTTC.

The rearrangement uses TRBV11-2 and TRBJ1-1; D ambiguous. CDR3 size: 10 residues. V lost 10 bases and J 6 bases, leaving 9 bases between the germline ends. Germline-derived CDR1 and CDR2 are SGHAT and FQNNGV. CDR3 DNA: TGTGCCACCTCCCGGCCTGAAGCTTTCTTT. Its translation: CATSRPEAFF.

V and J are TRBV6-6 and TRBJ2-3; 13 nucleotides line up with TRBD2. With V trimmed by 4 bases and J by 3 bases, 4 bases remained unmatched. Germline V gene data show CDR1 as MNHNY and CDR2 as SVGAGI (reference sequence). This CDR3 comprises 16 residues. The CDR3 loop reads CASSSGLAGKTDTQYF. The CDR3 DNA reads as TGTGCCAGCAGTTCGGGACTAGCGGGAAAGACAGATACGCAGTATTTT.

In this sample, this clone turned up a few times. The rearrangement joins TRBV19 to TRBJ2-2; D unclear. The germline V and J ends were trimmed by 2 bases and 6 bases, with 7 bases remaining between them. The CDR3 spans 13 residues. Germline CDR1 and CDR2: LNHDA and SQIVND (reference sequence). CDR3 bases: TGTGCCAGTAGTATAAAGGGCCCCGGGGAGCTGTTTTTT. The encoded protein is CASSIKGPGELFF.

This clone has only a few counts. The same CDR3 can be traced to other DNA sequences in this sample. CDR3 DNA sequence: TGTGCCAGCAGCGGCAGGGGGGCGGGAAACACCATATATTTT. Encoded protein: CASSGRGAGNTIYF. The chain uses TRBV9 and TRBJ1-3; 7 bases match TRBD1. The CDR3 is 14 amino acids. Germline CDR1 is SGDLS and CDR2 is YYNGEE. The trim removed 3 bases at V and 4 bases at J, leaving 4 bases unmatched. Full variable domain (rest looked up from reference TRBV9 and TRBJ1-3): DSGVTQTPKHLITATGQRVTLRCSPRSGDLSVYWYQQSLDQGLQFLIQYYNGEERAKGNILERFSAQQFPDLHSELNLSSLELGDSALYFCASSGRGAGNTIYFGEGSWLTVV.

The chain has TRBV25-1 and TRBJ1-2; 8 nucleotides match TRBD1. V shed 5 bases and J 5 bases; nucleotides not matched to a gene: 7. The germline V gene has CDR1 MGHDK and CDR2 SYGVNS. This CDR3 has 14 amino acids. The DNA for the CDR3 is TGTGCCAGCAGTTCTCGGACAGGGAATTATGGCTACACCTTC. Encoded protein: CASSSRTGNYGYTF.

V and J are TRBV2 and TRBJ2-3, with 13 bases identical to TRBD2. Per germline, CDR1 SNHLY and CDR2 FYNNEI. This CDR3 spans 16 amino acids. With 6 bases clipped from V and 3 bases from J, the junction kept 6 bases outside the gene matches. This chain's CDR3 is CASRPGLAGETDTQYF. DNA for the CDR3: TGTGCCAGCAGGCCCGGACTAGCGGGAGAAACAGATACGCAGTATTTT.

The genes are TRBV7-3 and TRBJ2-2; D remains unclear. Trimming stripped 6 bases from V and 1 base from J, with 6 bases between. Per the germline V gene, CDR1 is SGHTA and CDR2 is FQGTGA. The CDR3 consists of 13 residues. CDR3 DNA sequence: TGTGCCAGCAGGGCCCAGAACACCGGGGAGCTGTTTTTT. It yields the protein CASRAQNTGELFF.

V and J are TRBV11-2 and TRBJ2-7, with D perhaps assigned TRBD1 or TRBD2 (6 bases each). This CDR3 has 17 residues. Germline CDR1 is SGHAT and CDR2 is FQNNGV. The germline V and J ends were trimmed by 5 bases and 1 base, with 21 bases remaining between them. This CDR3 reads CASSPLRRDTKSYEQYF. CDR3 coding DNA: TGTGCCAGCAGCCCCCTCCGGCGGGACACCAAATCCTACGAGCAGTACTTC.

This clone turned up a few times. This chain uses TRBV5-6 with TRBJ1-5, with D unclear. The length of the CDR3 is 11 residues. Trimming removed 0 bases at V and 8 bases at J, with 3 bases between. Per the germline V gene, CDR1 is SGHDT and CDR2 is YYEEEE. CDR3 in amino acids: CASSLEEPQHF. The CDR3 nucleotides are TGTGCCAGCAGCTTGGAAGAGCCCCAGCATTTT.

This sequence joins TRBV10-3 and TRBJ2-1; 8 bases align to TRBD2. The CDR3 runs to 20 residues. V trimming: 2 bases; J trimming: 5 bases; junction bases outside the gene matches: 20. Germline-derived CDR1 and CDR2 are ENHRY and SYGVKD. CDR3 protein: CAISERKWTLSGRVDNEQFF. DNA of the CDR3: TGTGCCATCAGTGAGCGGAAATGGACGTTAAGCGGGAGAGTCGACAATGAGCAGTTCTTC.

This chain joins TRBV28 and TRBJ1-1; no definite D call. The CDR3 contains 14 residues. The V end was cut by 4 bases, the J end by 2 bases, with 11 bases between. The germline V gene encodes CDR1 MDHEN and CDR2 SYDVKM. Here the CDR3 DNA reads TGTGCCAGCAGTTGGGCAGGTTCTAACACTGAAGCTTTCTTT. It specifies CASSWAGSNTEAFF.

This clone was detected only once. The chain carries TRBV9 and TRBJ2-5; D gene ambiguous. Trimming took 4 bases from V and 4 from J, leaving 14 bases between them. CDR1 is SGDLS, CDR2 YYNGEE, per germline. The CDR3 sequence is 14 residues long. The CDR3 region is CASSPTLGGETQYF. The DNA for the CDR3 is TGTGCCAGCAGCCCCACCTTGGGCGGAGAGACCCAGTACTTC.

In its sample, this clone was seen a few times. The chain couples TRBV13 to TRBJ2-1; 9 nucleotides align to TRBD2. Germline lookup yields CDR1 PRHDT and CDR2 FYEKMQ (reference sequence). Trimming at V came to 5 bases and at J to 6 bases, leaving 8 bases not matched to a gene. This CDR3 is 15 amino acids long. This CDR3 is CASSPVAGERNEQFF. The CDR3 coding sequence is TGTGCCAGCAGCCCCGTAGCGGGAGAACGCAATGAGCAGTTCTTC.

This chain links TRBV7-7 with TRBJ2-5; 13 bases match TRBD2. V lost 5 bases and J lost 5; bases outside the gene matches: 8. This CDR3 is 16 amino acids long. Germline assignment: CDR1 SSHAT and CDR2 FNYEAQ (reference sequence). CDR3 nucleotide sequence: TGTGCCAGCAGCATGTTCGGGACTAGCGGGATGGAGACCCAGTACTTC. This translates into CASSMFGTSGMETQYF.

The sample holds many counts of this clone. The CDR3 reads CASFPPGKGGNYGYTF. In nucleotides, the CDR3 is TGTGCCAGTTTCCCCCCGGGAAAGGGGGGTAACTATGGCTACACCTTC. V is TRBV19 and J is TRBJ1-2, with a weak D call TRBD1 (6 bases). CDR3 length equals 16 residues. Germline CDR1 is LNHDA and CDR2 is SQIVND (reference sequence). Between the trimmed V and J ends, which lost 8 bases and 1 base, there was a span of 20 bases.

The chain combines TRBV10-2 with TRBJ1-2; no firm D call. V was shortened by 9 bases and J by 3 bases, with 11 bases between the two germline ends. Germline CDR1 WSHSY, CDR2 SAAADI. The CDR3 is 12 amino acids. The CDR3: CARRVDYYGYTF. Here the CDR3 DNA reads TGCGCCAGGAGGGTGGACTACTATGGCTACACCTTC.

This chain links TRBV6-1 with TRBJ2-1, with 14 bases lining up with TRBD2. CDR3 size: 16 residues. J gave up 6 bases and V 4 bases, and 5 bases lay outside the gene matches. Germline loops: CDR1 MNHNS, CDR2 SASEGT. The CDR3 nucleotides read TGTGCCAGCAGTGCAGCCGGGACTAGCGGGAGCAATGAGCAGTTCTTC. Translation: CASSAAGTSGSNEQFF.